This T cell receptor (beta chain) was sequenced for a study of T cells in Graves' hyperthyroidism and ophthalmopathy. Many counts were recorded for this clonotype. The antigen is undetermined. Whole-study results and caveats: Also found in blood were most expanded thyroid clonotypes above 0.001. Separating ophthalmopathy from stable hyperthyroidism was achieved by a 13 V-J model.

CDR1 is SNHLY, CDR2 FYNNEI, per germline. V lost 3 bases, J lost 4 bases, and 9 bases lay in between. The CDR3 contains 13 residues. It was RNA transcripts that yielded the amplified TCR beta CDR3 regions. A set of HTBI primers served as the primers for a first-round RT-PCR of the TCR CDR3. TCRdb reprocessed the multiplex PCR reads with MiXCR, giving one entry per CDR3 protein. The sample consists of 300,000 or so distinct CDR3 sequences, 15% to 20% of them appearing once. Diagnostic decisions used clinical symptoms, serum thyroxine and TRAb, thyroid ultrasound and orbital computed tomography. Fresh peripheral blood, 10 ml, was the source of the PBMCs.

This receptor was identified in a man under 40 with Graves' hyperthyroidism. The sample taken for sequencing was blood. The chain couples TRBV2 to TRBJ1-2; D gene ambiguous. The CDR3 DNA is TGTGCCAGCAGTGATGTAGCAGCCTATGGCTACACCTTC. Translation: CASSDVAAYGYTF.